The rows below give T cell receptor beta chains drawn from one sample of a study of blood T cell repertoires in COVID-19. Profiled with immunoSEQ multiplex PCR; TCRdb holds only in-frame clones, not every one. Found here are about 220,000 clones, less than 90% of them singletons; the top ten hold roughly 0.69%. Sequencing used peripheral blood. The receptors come from a man aged 35 to 55 with acute or convalescent COVID-19. Each CDR3 is given with its conserved first and last residue. D genes are given only for firm matches. Rows give clone size only sometimes, using once, few, many, or a class for an expanded clone.

j_call: TRBJ2-7; v_call: TRBV6-8; clone_size: few; d_call: TRBD2; cdr3_aa: CASTPKVSGRNEQYF; cdr3_nt: TGTGCCAGCACCCCCAAGGTGAGCGGGAGAAACGAGCAGTACTTC
j_call: TRBJ2-7; v_call: TRBV7-8; clone_size: -; d_call: TRBD2; cdr3_aa: CASSLETGTSREQYF; cdr3_nt: TGTGCCAGCAGCTTAGAAACCGGGACTAGTCGCGAGCAGTACTTC
j_call: TRBJ2-1; v_call: TRBV9; clone_size: -; d_call: -; cdr3_aa: CASSAGYWDNEQFF; cdr3_nt: TGTGCCAGCAGCGCCGGGTATTGGGACAATGAGCAGTTCTTC
j_call: TRBJ1-6; v_call: TRBV5-4; clone_size: -; d_call: -; cdr3_aa: CASSLTRDSPLHF; cdr3_nt: TGTGCCAGCAGCCTCACTCGGGATTCACCCCTCCACTTT
j_call: TRBJ1-6; v_call: TRBV6-5; clone_size: once; d_call: -; cdr3_aa: CASSYSFLASSPLHF; cdr3_nt: TGTGCCAGCAGTTACTCGTTCCTTGCTAGTTCACCCCTCCACTTT
j_call: TRBJ1-1; v_call: TRBV3-1/TRBV3-2; clone_size: -; d_call: -; cdr3_aa: CASSQTTGTAGIAEAFF; cdr3_nt: TGTGCCAGCAGCCAAACTACCGGGACGGCGGGGATAGCTGAAGCTTTCTTT
j_call: TRBJ1-1; v_call: TRBV5-1; clone_size: once; d_call: -; cdr3_aa: CASSLIPGSNTEAFF; cdr3_nt: TGCGCCAGCAGCTTGATTCCAGGGTCGAACACTGAAGCTTTCTTT
j_call: TRBJ2-1; v_call: TRBV11-1; clone_size: -; d_call: TRBD1; cdr3_aa: CASSLIPGGRNEQFF; cdr3_nt: TGTGCCAGCAGCTTGATACCAGGGGGTAGGAATGAGCAGTTCTTC
j_call: TRBJ2-7; v_call: TRBV7-2; clone_size: -; d_call: -; cdr3_aa: CASSLEWAGGEQYF; cdr3_nt: TGTGCCAGCAGCTTAGAATGGGCCGGAGGCGAGCAGTACTTC
j_call: TRBJ1-1; v_call: TRBV28; clone_size: -; d_call: TRBD1; cdr3_aa: CASSSSGGLNTEAFF; cdr3_nt: TGTGCCAGCAGCTCTTCAGGGGGCCTGAACACTGAAGCTTTCTTT
j_call: TRBJ2-3; v_call: TRBV12-3/TRBV12-4; clone_size: -; d_call: -; cdr3_aa: CASSLVGTDTQYF; cdr3_nt: TGTGCCAGCAGTTTAGTAGGCACAGATACGCAGTATTTT
j_call: TRBJ1-5; v_call: TRBV10-3; clone_size: -; d_call: -; cdr3_aa: CAISGQSNQPQHF; cdr3_nt: TGTGCCATCAGTGGACAGAGTAATCAGCCCCAGCATTTT
j_call: TRBJ2-5; v_call: TRBV5-1; clone_size: -; d_call: -; cdr3_aa: CASSFSGQETQYF; cdr3_nt: TGCGCCAGCAGCTTTTCGGGGCAAGAGACCCAGTACTTC
j_call: TRBJ1-1; v_call: TRBV30; clone_size: -; d_call: -; cdr3_aa: CASNLNTEAFF; cdr3_nt: TGTGCCTCAAATCTGAACACTGAAGCTTTCTTT
j_call: TRBJ2-5; v_call: TRBV6-5; clone_size: -; d_call: -; cdr3_aa: CASSRGGLAETQYF; cdr3_nt: TGTGCCAGCAGTAGGGGGGGGTTGGCAGAGACCCAGTACTTC
j_call: TRBJ2-3; v_call: TRBV10-3; clone_size: -; d_call: TRBD1; cdr3_aa: CAISGDRGLDTQYF; cdr3_nt: TGTGCCATCAGTGGGGACAGGGGGTTAGATACGCAGTATTTT
j_call: TRBJ2-1; v_call: TRBV7-2; clone_size: -; d_call: TRBD2; cdr3_aa: CASSSNRAREGYEQFF; cdr3_nt: TGTGCCAGCAGCTCTAACAGGGCACGGGAGGGTTATGAGCAGTTCTTC
j_call: TRBJ2-7; v_call: TRBV2; clone_size: -; d_call: TRBD1; cdr3_aa: CASGGQTYEQYF; cdr3_nt: TGTGCCAGCGGGGGACAGACCTACGAGCAGTACTTC
j_call: TRBJ1-1; v_call: TRBV6-5; clone_size: -; d_call: TRBD1; cdr3_aa: CASTVTGGTGEAFF; cdr3_nt: TGTGCCAGCACCGTTACGGGGGGGACAGGGGAAGCTTTCTTT
j_call: TRBJ1-2; v_call: TRBV11-2; clone_size: many; d_call: -; cdr3_aa: CASSLASFYGYTF; cdr3_nt: TGTGCCAGCAGCTTGGCCTCTTTCTATGGCTACACCTTC
j_call: TRBJ1-4; v_call: TRBV7-2; clone_size: -; d_call: -; cdr3_aa: CASSQGGDYEKLFF; cdr3_nt: TGTGCCAGCAGCCAGGGCGGGGATTATGAAAAACTGTTTTTT
j_call: TRBJ2-1; v_call: TRBV5-8; clone_size: few; d_call: -; cdr3_aa: CASSRSYNEQFF; cdr3_nt: TGTGCCAGCAGCCGCTCCTACAATGAGCAGTTCTTC
j_call: TRBJ1-5; v_call: TRBV5-5; clone_size: -; d_call: TRBD1; cdr3_aa: CASTGGQGNQPQHF; cdr3_nt: TGTGCCAGCACAGGAGGACAGGGGAATCAGCCCCAGCATTTT
j_call: TRBJ2-7; v_call: TRBV6-5; clone_size: -; d_call: -; cdr3_aa: CASSYSVVGAAYEQYF; cdr3_nt: TGTGCCAGCAGTTACTCAGTTGTAGGGGCTGCCTACGAGCAGTACTTC
j_call: TRBJ2-1; v_call: TRBV7-9; clone_size: -; d_call: TRBD2; cdr3_aa: CASRPRTSGASSYNEQFF; cdr3_nt: TGTGCCAGCAGACCTAGGACTAGCGGGGCGAGCTCCTACAATGAGCAGTTCTTC
j_call: TRBJ2-1; v_call: TRBV13; clone_size: -; d_call: TRBD1; cdr3_aa: CASSGGQESLTYNEQFF; cdr3_nt: TGTGCCAGCTCCGGGGGACAGGAATCCCTCACCTACAATGAGCAGTTCTTC
j_call: TRBJ1-1; v_call: TRBV12-3/TRBV12-4; clone_size: -; d_call: -; cdr3_aa: CASSSTVNTEAFF; cdr3_nt: TGTGCCAGCAGTTCTACAGTGAACACTGAAGCTTTCTTT
j_call: TRBJ2-7; v_call: TRBV7-2; clone_size: -; d_call: -; cdr3_aa: CASSWGTVGNEQYF; cdr3_nt: TGTGCCAGCAGCTGGGGGACTGTTGGCAACGAGCAGTACTTC
j_call: TRBJ2-3; v_call: TRBV27; clone_size: -; d_call: TRBD1; cdr3_aa: CASSRQGAMGTDTQYF; cdr3_nt: TGTGCCAGCAGTAGACAGGGGGCGATGGGAACAGATACGCAGTATTTT
j_call: TRBJ2-7; v_call: TRBV20-1; clone_size: -; d_call: TRBD2; cdr3_aa: CSASWGGENPPYEQYF; cdr3_nt: TGCAGTGCTAGTTGGGGAGGGGAAAACCCTCCCTACGAGCAGTACTTC
j_call: TRBJ1-1; v_call: TRBV19; clone_size: -; d_call: -; cdr3_aa: CASSIDLRENTEAFF; cdr3_nt: TGTGCCAGTAGTATAGATCTACGGGAGAACACTGAAGCTTTCTTT
j_call: TRBJ1-2; v_call: TRBV19; clone_size: few; d_call: -; cdr3_aa: CASSIPSAGSYGYTF; cdr3_nt: TGTGCCAGTAGTATACCTTCCGCGGGGTCATATGGCTACACCTTC
j_call: TRBJ2-1; v_call: TRBV27; clone_size: -; d_call: -; cdr3_aa: CASSPGSSYNEQFF; cdr3_nt: TGTGCCAGCAGTCCCGGGTCCAGTTACAATGAGCAGTTCTTC
j_call: TRBJ2-5; v_call: TRBV29-1; clone_size: -; d_call: -; cdr3_aa: CSVLGLGGQETQYF; cdr3_nt: TGCAGCGTTCTGGGCCTAGGGGGCCAAGAGACCCAGTACTTC
j_call: TRBJ2-7; v_call: TRBV19; clone_size: -; d_call: TRBD2; cdr3_aa: CASSTPLAGVYEQYF; cdr3_nt: TGTGCCAGTAGTACCCCCCTAGCGGGAGTTTACGAGCAGTACTTC
j_call: TRBJ2-7; v_call: TRBV5-6; clone_size: -; d_call: TRBD2; cdr3_aa: CASSLSGGSYEQYF; cdr3_nt: TGTGCCAGCAGCTTGAGCGGGGGATCCTACGAGCAGTACTTC
j_call: TRBJ2-2; v_call: TRBV3-1/TRBV3-2; clone_size: -; d_call: TRBD2; cdr3_aa: CASSQEERGGTGELFF; cdr3_nt: TGTGCCAGCAGCCAAGAGGAGCGGGGGGGAACCGGGGAGCTGTTTTTT
j_call: TRBJ2-5; v_call: TRBV19; clone_size: -; d_call: TRBD2; cdr3_aa: CASTRLAGGPMETQYF; cdr3_nt: TGTGCCAGTACCCGACTAGCGGGGGGGCCTATGGAGACCCAGTACTTC
j_call: TRBJ1-2; v_call: TRBV3-1/TRBV3-2; clone_size: -; d_call: TRBD1; cdr3_aa: CASSHRGAYGYTF; cdr3_nt: TGTGCCAGCAGCCACAGGGGGGCCTATGGCTACACCTTC
j_call: TRBJ1-2; v_call: TRBV30; clone_size: -; d_call: TRBD1; cdr3_aa: CAWTATGELSPLYGYTF; cdr3_nt: TGTGCCTGGACCGCGACAGGGGAACTTTCCCCTTTGTATGGCTACACCTTC
j_call: TRBJ1-6; v_call: TRBV3-1/TRBV3-2; clone_size: -; d_call: TRBD1; cdr3_aa: CASSPTGGANNSPLHF; cdr3_nt: TGTGCCAGCAGCCCCACAGGGGGCGCGAACAATTCACCCCTCCACTTT
j_call: TRBJ2-3; v_call: TRBV29-1; clone_size: once; d_call: -; cdr3_aa: CSVWTANTDTQYF; cdr3_nt: TGCAGCGTATGGACAGCTAACACAGATACGCAGTATTTT
j_call: TRBJ2-1; v_call: TRBV11-3; clone_size: once; d_call: TRBD1; cdr3_aa: CASSKDRDVYNEQFF; cdr3_nt: TGTGCCAGCAGCAAGGACAGGGACGTGTACAATGAGCAGTTCTTC
j_call: TRBJ2-5; v_call: TRBV7-9; clone_size: -; d_call: -; cdr3_aa: CASSFLGGVQETQYF; cdr3_nt: TGTGCCAGCAGCTTTTTAGGCGGGGTCCAGGAGACCCAGTACTTC
j_call: TRBJ2-2; v_call: TRBV28; clone_size: -; d_call: TRBD2; cdr3_aa: CASSKGGGTGELFF; cdr3_nt: TGTGCCAGCAGCAAAGGCGGGGGCACCGGGGAGCTGTTTTTT
j_call: TRBJ2-5; v_call: TRBV4-3; clone_size: -; d_call: TRBD1; cdr3_aa: CASSTRQGFPETQYF; cdr3_nt: TGCGCCAGCAGCACTAGACAGGGGTTCCCAGAGACCCAGTACTTC
j_call: TRBJ2-3; v_call: TRBV5-1; clone_size: -; d_call: TRBD2; cdr3_aa: CASSLLLAGGTTDTQYF; cdr3_nt: TGCGCCAGCAGCTTATTACTAGCGGGGGGGACCACAGATACGCAGTATTTT
j_call: TRBJ1-2; v_call: TRBV4-2; clone_size: -; d_call: -; cdr3_aa: CASSQPGDNYGYTF; cdr3_nt: TGTGCCAGCAGCCAACCAGGGGATAACTATGGCTACACCTTC